Shown below are 26 T cell receptor beta chains from a single sample sequenced in a study of blood T cell repertoires in COVID-19. Sequencing was performed with immunoSEQ multiplex PCR; in TCRdb, only in-frame clones are kept and a portion is missing. The repertoire holds under 200,000 clones, with less than 90% as singletons. Sequencing was carried out using peripheral blood. These receptors were collected from a man aged 18 to 35 with active or convalescent COVID-19.

This sequence joins TRBV20-1 and TRBJ2-3; D may be TRBD2 (7 bases). V dropped 3 bases and J dropped 7 bases, with 14 bases sitting between them. CDR1 and CDR2 from the germline V gene are DFQATT and SNEGSKA (reference sequence). The CDR3 covers 13 residues. CDR3 DNA sequence: TGCAGTGCTAGTGGGGGGGGGCGGCATACGCAGTATTTT. Protein: CSASGGGRHTQYF.

The gene calls are TRBV7-8 and TRBJ2-5; TRBD2 is a possible D gene (6 bases). The germline CDR1 and CDR2 sequences are SGHVS and FQNEAQ. The CDR3 contains 12 residues. Trimming cost V 3 bases and J 4 bases, with 6 bases left between them. The chain's CDR3 is CASSLRGETQYF. CDR3 DNA sequence: TGTGCCAGCAGCTTGCGGGGAGAGACCCAGTACTTC. The full variable domain, in which reference TRBV7-8 and TRBJ2-5 provide the parts outside the CDR3, is GAGVSQSPRYKVAKRGQDVALRCDPISGHVSLFWYQQALGQGPEFLTYFQNEAQLDKSGLPSDRFFAERPEGSVSTLKIQRTQQEDSAVYLCASSLRGETQYFGPGTRLLVL.

The V call is TRBV28, the J call TRBJ1-2, with unresolved D. The V end was cut by 3 bases, the J end by 5 bases, with 7 bases between. Germline-derived CDR1 and CDR2 are MDHEN and SYDVKM. This CDR3 contains 12 residues. The CDR3 spells CASSLYGYGYTF. The CDR3 DNA reads as TGTGCCAGCAGTTTGTACGGGTATGGCTACACCTTC.

V is TRBV19 and J is TRBJ1-2; D perhaps matches TRBD1 (6 bases). Between the trimmed V and J ends, which lost 3 bases and 8 bases, there was a span of 16 bases. The CDR3 has 14 amino acids. The germline V gene encodes CDR1 LNHDA and CDR2 SQIVND (reference sequence). The DNA of the CDR3 is TGTGCCAGTAGTATTGGCAGGGGCTCAATCGGCTACACCTTC. This encodes CASSIGRGSIGYTF.

V usage is TRBV19 and J usage is TRBJ1-2; TRBD1 agrees at 7 bases. J lost 2 bases, V lost 7 bases, and 10 bases had no gene match. This CDR3 comprises 15 residues. The germline CDR1 and CDR2 sequences are LNHDA and SQIVND (reference sequence). The DNA for the CDR3 is TGTGCCAGTACGGGATCGACAGGGAGGAACTATGGCTACACCTTC. Translating gives CASTGSTGRNYGYTF.

This chain connects TRBV28 to TRBJ1-3, with D uncertain. Trimming pared 4 bases from V and 7 bases from J, leaving 29 bases between. The CDR3 extends over 19 amino acids. Germline V CDR1 and CDR2: MDHEN, SYDVKM. The CDR3 protein is CASSSRGVVSSRVWNTIYF. CDR3 DNA sequence: TGTGCCAGCAGTTCCCGGGGAGTCGTTTCAAGTAGAGTGTGGAACACCATATATTTT.

The V call is TRBV5-5, the J call TRBJ2-2; 9 nucleotides agree with TRBD1. The CDR3 has 15 residues. J was trimmed by 3 bases and V by 2 bases; bases with no gene match: 2. Germline V gives CDR1 SGHKS, CDR2 YYEKEE (reference sequence). In DNA form, the CDR3 reads TGTGCCAGCAGCTTCTGGGACAGGGACACCGGGGAGCTGTTTTTT. Translated: CASSFWDRDTGELFF.

J is TRBJ2-7 and V is TRBV7-3; 12 bases are a match to TRBD2. The CDR3 length is 15 residues. The junction had 7 bases not matched to a gene; V was cut back by 5 bases and J by 5 bases. Per germline, CDR1 SGHTA and CDR2 FQGTGA. The CDR3 nucleotides are TGTGCCAGCAGCCCTCGGACTAGCGGGATCAACGAGCAGTACTTC. As protein: CASSPRTSGINEQYF.

The chain joins TRBV6-8 to TRBJ1-1; no reliable D call. This CDR3 is 14 amino acids long. Germline CDR1 reads MNHGY; CDR2 reads SAAAGT. V shed 7 bases and J shed 5 bases, with 17 bases lying between them. CDR3 coding DNA: TGTGCCAGCACCATCCTCCGGGATCATACTGAAGCTTTCTTT. Its protein product is CASTILRDHTEAFF.

The gene calls are TRBV10-1 and TRBJ2-2; 8 nucleotides match TRBD1. Germline CDR1 WNHNN, CDR2 SYGVQD (reference sequence). V lost 6 bases, J lost 3 bases, and 12 bases stayed unmatched. The CDR3 is 17 residues long. The CDR3 DNA follows: TGCGCCAGCAGCTCCGTCAGGGGGCCGGCGGACACCGGGGAGCTGTTTTTT. Encoded protein: CASSSVRGPADTGELFF.

The chain is built from TRBV7-2 and TRBJ1-2; weak D call: TRBD1 (6 bases). The V gene lost 1 base and the J gene lost 8 bases, with 14 bases spanning the gap. This CDR3 is 14 amino acids long. Germline V gives CDR1 SGHTA, CDR2 FQGNSA. CDR3 loop: CASSLGGRGHGYTF. The CDR3 DNA is TGTGCCAGCAGCTTAGGAGGCAGGGGTCACGGCTACACCTTC.

The chain couples TRBV5-1 to TRBJ1-2, with a possible D match to TRBD1 (6 bases). Trimming took 2 bases from V and 6 from J, leaving 8 bases between them. This CDR3 region has 12 residues. Germline CDR1 and CDR2: SGHRS and YFSETQ. The CDR3, as DNA: TGCGCCAGCAGCTTAGGGGGTGATGGCTACACCTTC. Protein product: CASSLGGDGYTF.

This chain connects TRBV2 to TRBJ2-7; 10 positions match TRBD2. The germline V gene encodes CDR1 SNHLY and CDR2 FYNNEI. The CDR3 is 14 residues long. The V and J ends lost 8 bases and 0 bases, in that order; junction bases with no gene match: 4. Here the CDR3 DNA reads TGTGCCAGCCGAGCGGGAGGGAGCTCCTACGAGCAGTACTTC. It codes for CASRAGGSSYEQYF.

The gene calls are TRBV6-5 and TRBJ2-1; TRBD2 agrees at 9 bases. The germline V gene has CDR1 MNHEY and CDR2 SVGAGI. Trimming removed 6 bases from V and 2 bases from J; junction bases left unmatched: 2. This CDR3 is 14 amino acids long. This CDR3 is CASRASGTYNEQFF. CDR3 nucleotide sequence: TGTGCCAGCAGGGCTAGCGGGACCTACAATGAGCAGTTCTTC.

This clone was seen only once. The gene calls are TRBV6-5 and TRBJ1-3, with 7 positions matching TRBD1. The CDR3 totals 16 residues. Germline lookup yields CDR1 MNHEY and CDR2 SVGAGI. Losses at the gene ends were 4 bases for V and 4 bases for J; bases not matched to a gene: 10. CDR3 coding DNA: TGTGCCAGCAGTTCGACAGGGCAGTACTCCGGAAACACCATATATTTT. This translates into CASSSTGQYSGNTIYF.

This chain joins TRBV19 and TRBJ1-3; 7 bases are shared with TRBD1. Germline assignment: CDR1 LNHDA and CDR2 SQIVND (reference sequence). The length of the CDR3 is 14 residues. Trimming at V came to 6 bases and at J to 4 bases, leaving 6 bases not matched to a gene. CDR3 loop: CASRSDRVGNTIYF. The DNA of the CDR3 is TGTGCCAGTAGATCAGACAGGGTGGGAAACACCATATATTTT.

V usage is TRBV19 and J usage is TRBJ1-6, with a weak D call TRBD1 (5 bases). Trimming pared 10 bases from V and 6 bases from J, leaving 13 bases between. This CDR3 spans 13 amino acids. CDR1 is LNHDA, CDR2 SQIVND, per germline (reference sequence). This CDR3 is CATMGGFNSPLHF. DNA for the CDR3: TGTGCCACCATGGGGGGGTTTAATTCACCCCTCCACTTT.

The J gene is TRBJ1-1, the V gene TRBV6-5, with 9 bases identical to TRBD1. CDR3 length: 15 amino acids. The J segment lost 4 bases and the V segment lost 5 bases, leaving 8 bases of the junction unmatched. Germline assignment: CDR1 MNHEY and CDR2 SVGAGI. Here the CDR3 reads CASSLAGTGITEAFF. CDR3 DNA sequence: TGTGCCAGCAGTCTAGCCGGGACAGGGATCACTGAAGCTTTCTTT.

This rearrangement joins TRBV27 to TRBJ1-5, with TRBD1 as a possible D gene (6 bases). This CDR3 is 18 amino acids long. Germline values: CDR1 MNHEY, CDR2 SMNVEV (reference sequence). Trimming left V 6 bases short and J 0 bases short, with 21 bases between. CDR3 sequence reads: CASSPSDSLTFSNQPQHF. The CDR3 DNA follows: TGTGCCAGCAGCCCCTCGGACAGCCTCACTTTTAGCAATCAGCCCCAGCATTTT.

CDR3 sequence: CASSLSLGGANTGELFF. The CDR3 DNA reads as TGCGCCAGCAGCTTGTCCTTAGGGGGCGCGAACACCGGGGAGCTGTTTTTT. The rearrangement links TRBV5-1 to TRBJ2-2; 7 bases are a match to TRBD1. Looked up from germline, CDR1 is SGHRS and CDR2 is YFSETQ. The CDR3 is made up of 17 amino acids. Trimming cost V 1 base and J 0 bases; bases outside gene matches: 6. The whole variable domain, remainder taken from reference TRBV5-1 and TRBJ2-2, is KAGVTQTPRYLIKTRGQQVTLSCSPISGHRSVSWYQQTPGQGLQFLFEYFSETQRNKGNFPGRFSGRQFSNSRSEMNVSTLELGDSALYLCASSLSLGGANTGELFFGEGSRLTVL.

In its sample, this clone was seen a few times. The V gene is TRBV7-9, the J gene TRBJ2-1, with 7 bases aligning to TRBD2. The CDR3 is 14 amino acids. Germline loops: CDR1 SEHNR, CDR2 FQNEAQ (reference sequence). Trimming took 4 bases from V and 6 from J; bases not matched to a gene: 6. The CDR3 loop is CASSYGREGNEQFF. In nucleotides, the CDR3 is TGTGCCAGCAGCTATGGCAGGGAGGGCAATGAGCAGTTCTTC.

The sample holds a few counts of this clone. The rearrangement uses TRBV4-3 and TRBJ2-3; TRBD2 agrees at 10 bases. The CDR3 is 17 residues long. V dropped 0 bases and J dropped 6; count of bases not matched to a gene: 9. CDR1 and CDR2 (germline): LGHNA, YSLEER. The CDR3 DNA sequence: TGCGCCAGCAGCCAAGACTGGAGACTAGCGGGTGGGGATACGCAGTATTTT. This codes for CASSQDWRLAGGDTQYF.

This sequence joins TRBV5-4 and TRBJ2-2; D gene unclear. CDR1 is SGHNT, CDR2 YYREEE, per germline (reference sequence). The CDR3 totals 13 residues. V lost 4 bases to trimming and J lost 4 bases, with 8 bases between them. In nucleotides, the CDR3 is TGTGCCAGCAGCCAAATTAGCACCGGGGAGCTGTTTTTT. Encoded protein: CASSQISTGELFF.

This chain connects TRBV6-1 to TRBJ2-3, with 9 bases identical to TRBD2. In germline, CDR1 is MNHNS, CDR2 SASEGT. This CDR3 is built from 15 residues. Losses at the gene ends were 1 base for V and 3 bases for J; bases not matched to a gene: 2. CDR3: CASSEGTSVTDTQYF. The CDR3, as DNA: TGTGCCAGCAGTGAAGGGACTAGCGTAACAGATACGCAGTATTTT.

V is TRBV10-1 and J is TRBJ1-6; TRBD1 might be the D (5 bases). The CDR3 is 13 residues long. V was pared by 6 bases and J by 7 bases, with 10 bases between. Germline values: CDR1 WNHNN, CDR2 SYGVQD (reference sequence). Here the CDR3 reads CASSRDPNSPLHF. The CDR3 DNA reads TGCGCCAGCAGCAGGGATCCCAATTCACCCCTCCACTTT.

This chain links TRBV6-4 with TRBJ1-6; D remains unclear. This CDR3 is 14 amino acids long. The V gene's germline CDR1 is MRHNA and CDR2 SNTAGT. V was trimmed by 8 bases and J by 5 bases, leaving 13 bases between them. CDR3 DNA: TGTGCCAGCGACCTAGAGTCCGATAATTCACCCCTCCACTTT. It is translated as CASDLESDNSPLHF.